What follows describes a single T cell receptor beta chain. Its matching antigen is unknown. The record originates from a study of tumour-infiltrating T cells in Burkitt lymphoma. Study-level information: All epidemiological Burkitt lymphoma subtypes were represented in the cohort. Productive clonality predicted overall and progression-free survival.

Study-wide findings and caveats: Several public clonotypes were shared across many Burkitt lymphoma patients.

Produced via immunoSEQ multiplex PCR; TCRdb's table is partial and in-frame only. The sample lists 4,500 to 6,000 clones, around 13% occurring once. This CDR3 has 11 amino acids. In germline, CDR1 is DFQATT, CDR2 SNEGSKA (reference sequence). Deletions cut 4 bases from V and 7 bases from J, with 7 bases between. Sample: tumor tissue. This TCR came from a human donor with Burkitt lymphoma. The gene calls are TRBV20-1 and TRBJ2-2; D call uncertain. The DNA of the CDR3 is TGCAGTGCTATTGGGGACGGGGAGCTGTTTTTT. The encoded protein is CSAIGDGELFF.